This TCR beta chain originates from a study of shared clonotypes between healthy human individuals. On the study more broadly: A couple of women and a few men aged 18 to 49 made up the donors.

Germline loops: CDR1 SGHTA, CDR2 FQGNSA. This CDR3 is 12 amino acids long. Trimming took 1 base from V and 3 from J, leaving 2 bases between them. With respect to this clone: Its antigen is not identified. Other DNA sequences in the same sample also yield this CDR3.

This table comes from immunoSEQ multiplex PCR, and its TCRdb copy is limited to in-frame clones, with some not included. This sample has approximately 2,300,000 clones; approximately 90% occur once, and the top ten carry 0.3% to 0.4%. Overall study findings and caveats: Estimated clonotype richness was generally higher in naive than memory subsets.

This receptor was identified in a man aged 18-30 years in good health. Some clones in this sample may be carry-over from other donors' samples. Sequenced: naive CD4+ T cells from PBMCs. Subset denoted: CD45RA+ positively selected. V usage is TRBV7-2 and J usage is TRBJ2-3; D unclear. CDR3 loop: CASSLETDTQYF. CDR3 coding DNA: TGTGCCAGCAGCTTAGAAACAGATACGCAGTATTTT.